This T cell receptor (beta chain) was found in a study of radiation and T cells in renal cell carcinoma. Whole-study results and caveats: No pretreatment tumor biopsies were available for baseline clonotypes. In blood, top tumor clones expanded by 2 weeks, shrinking by 4.

As for time point: blood 4 weeks post-SBRT, at nephrectomy. Specified treatment: 15 Gy SBRT to primary tumor, nephrectomy 4 weeks later. Nephrectomy followed 15 Gy stereotactic body radiation by 4 weeks. After SBRT, blood was collected at 2 and 4 weeks, plus baseline. The germline gives CDR1 MNHNY, CDR2 SVGAGI (reference sequence). The length of the CDR3 is 13 residues. Unmatched junction bases numbered 2, after V lost 5 bases and J lost 3 bases. This clone showed up just once. The antigen remains undetermined. The repertoire was sequenced with immunoSEQ multiplex PCR; TCRdb's copy has only in-frame clones and lacks some. Of around 140,000 clones listed, approximately 86% are singletons.

The input for sequencing was blood, taken from a patient whose treatment included radiotherapy and nephrectomy. This rearrangement joins TRBV6-6 to TRBJ2-7; 9 nucleotides line up with TRBD1. The TCR sequence derives from a woman aged 50 to 60 with renal cell carcinoma. CDR3 residues: CASSMGQGYEQYF. CDR3 in DNA: TGTGCCAGCAGTATGGGACAGGGCTACGAGCAGTACTTC.